These 2 T cell receptor beta chains were sequenced from one sample in a study of T cells after yellow fever vaccination. TCRdb used MiXCR to reprocess the 5' RACE reads, holding one entry per CDR3 protein. The sample carries under 300,000 distinct CDR3 sequences, 10% to 15% recorded once. Sequences were derived from CD4+ T cells sorted from PBMCs, sampled 45 days after the yellow fever booster vaccination. The receptor source for this set is a man aged 30 to 39 who received the YFV17D yellow fever vaccine.

This clonotype was counted at least ten times. The genes are TRBV12-3 or TRBV12-4 and TRBJ2-7, with 8 bases matching TRBD2. There are 12 residues in the CDR3. Germline trimming cut 9 bases from V and 4 bases from J; bases unmatched to any gene: 5. The CDR3 reads CARDRGGYEQYF. CDR3 bases: TGTGCCAGGGATCGGGGGGGGTACGAGCAGTACTTC.

This sequence joins TRBV5-4 and TRBJ2-1, with 7 bases matching TRBD1. CDR3 size: 12 residues. Germline V lookup: CDR1 SGHNT, CDR2 YYREEE (reference sequence). With 4 bases clipped from V and 13 bases from J, the junction kept 8 bases outside the gene matches. CDR3 coding DNA: TGTGCCAGCAGCGACGACAGGGTCCTACAGTTCTTC. The encoded protein is CASSDDRVLQFF.